The clone carrying this T cell receptor (beta chain) was detected ten times or more. MiXCR was run by TCRdb on the RT-PCR reads, yielding one entry per CDR3 protein. The data show about 700,000 distinct CDR3 sequences, with 12% to 15% seen just once and 3.6% held by the top ten. Germline V gene lookup returns CDR1 MNHEY and CDR2 SVGAGI. The V end lost 7 bases, the J end lost 2 bases, and 17 bases lay between the germline ends. CDR3 length equals 15 residues. This receptor was taken from a female donor in good health, serving as a healthy control. The sequenced sample consisted of memory CD4+ T cells from blood. V gene TRBV6-5 combines with J gene TRBJ1-1, with unresolved D. The CDR3 protein is CASTRSHGVNTEAFF. CDR3 coding DNA: TGTGCCAGCACCCGCAGCCATGGGGTTAACACTGAAGCTTTCTTT.